Below, 29 T cell receptor beta chains from the same sample are listed, as sequenced in a study of blood T cell repertoires in COVID-19. Produced via immunoSEQ multiplex PCR; TCRdb's table is partial and in-frame only. The sample shows under 150,000 clones, 81% of them seen only once. The sequenced material came from peripheral blood. Receptor source: a woman in her sixties or seventies with active or convalescent COVID-19.

This clone was observed a few times. The chain uses TRBV6-5 and TRBJ1-1, with D maybe TRBD1 (6 bases). The CDR3 length is 15 residues. Trimming cost V 7 bases and J 6 bases, with 21 bases left between them. The V gene's germline CDR1 is MNHEY and CDR2 SVGAGI. The CDR3 DNA is TGTGCCAGCATTTCCAAACCAGCCCCAGGGGCTGAAGCTTTCTTT. Encoded protein: CASISKPAPGAEAFF.

The chain employs TRBV2 and TRBJ1-1; 8 bases are shared with TRBD1. The germline V gene has CDR1 SNHLY and CDR2 FYNNEI. V dropped 6 bases and J dropped 11; count of bases not matched to a gene: 8. The CDR3 covers 12 residues. CDR3 bases: TGTGCCAGCAGCCCAGGGGGCTCTTGGGCTTTCTTT. It yields the protein CASSPGGSWAFF.

The V and J genes are TRBV7-2 and TRBJ1-3; 8 nucleotides line up with TRBD1. Germline V gene sequence: CDR1 SGHTA, CDR2 FQGNSA. The ends lost 5 bases at V and 4 bases at J; junction bases unmatched: 10. CDR3 length equals 16 residues. The CDR3 DNA follows: TGTGCCAGCAGCCCCCCAGGGGGCTGGCTCGGAAACACCATATATTTT. It is translated as CASSPPGGWLGNTIYF.

This chain joins TRBV7-8 and TRBJ2-5; D is unclear. The CDR3 extends over 12 amino acids. In germline, CDR1 is SGHVS, CDR2 FQNEAQ. V was cut by 8 bases and J by 1 base, with 8 bases left in between. The CDR3 region has the DNA TGTGCCAGCGACATGATCCAAGAGACCCAGTACTTC. Its protein product is CASDMIQETQYF.

The chain is built from TRBV19 and TRBJ1-1; weak D call: TRBD1 (6 bases). V was pared by 3 bases and J by 8 bases, with 13 bases between. Germline loops: CDR1 LNHDA, CDR2 SQIVND (reference sequence). This CDR3 is 13 amino acids long. CDR3 loop: CASSITSGVEAFF. In DNA form, the CDR3 reads TGTGCCAGTAGTATTACCTCAGGGGTGGAAGCTTTCTTT. The variable domain in full, with the rest retrieved from reference TRBV19 and TRBJ1-1, is DGGITQSPKYLFRKEGQNVTLSCEQNLNHDAMYWYRQDPGQGLRLIYYSQIVNDFQKGDIAEGYSVSREKKESFPLTVTSAQKNPTAFYLCASSITSGVEAFFGQGTRLTVV.

The chain is built from TRBV19 and TRBJ1-5, with D maybe TRBD1 (5 bases). V gave up 8 bases and J gave up 7 bases, with 12 bases separating them. Germline V CDR1 and CDR2: LNHDA, SQIVND (reference sequence). This CDR3 comprises 12 residues. CDR3 sequence: CASVRGDQPQHF. In nucleotides, the CDR3 is TGTGCCAGTGTTAGGGGTGACCAGCCCCAGCATTTT. Full variable domain (missing parts from reference TRBV19 and TRBJ1-5): DGGITQSPKYLFRKEGQNVTLSCEQNLNHDAMYWYRQDPGQGLRLIYYSQIVNDFQKGDIAEGYSVSREKKESFPLTVTSAQKNPTAFYLCASVRGDQPQHFGDGTRLSIL.

The rearrangement links TRBV29-1 to TRBJ2-7; 12 positions match TRBD2. This CDR3 is built from 12 residues. Germline V CDR1 and CDR2: SQVTM, ANQGSEA. Germline trimming cut 5 bases from V and 7 bases from J; bases unmatched to any gene: 3. CDR3 nucleotide sequence: TGCAGCGTTCTAGCGGGAGGGCCGGAGCAGTACTTC. Translating it yields CSVLAGGPEQYF.

This sequence joins TRBV27 and TRBJ2-2, with TRBD1 matching 9 bases. After removal of 4 bases from V and 0 bases from J, the junction contained 3 bases not matched to a gene. The germline V gene has CDR1 MNHEY and CDR2 SMNVEV (reference sequence). CDR3 length: 16 residues. CDR3 sequence reads: CASSSRQGANTGELFF. Here the CDR3 DNA reads TGTGCCAGCAGTTCGCGACAGGGGGCGAACACCGGGGAGCTGTTTTTT.

The V call is TRBV5-1, the J call TRBJ2-5; 9 bases align to TRBD1. Germline loops: CDR1 SGHRS, CDR2 YFSETQ. V trimming: 5 bases; J trimming: 4 bases; junction bases outside the gene matches: 6. The CDR3 consists of 14 residues. The CDR3 DNA sequence: TGCGCCAGCAGTAGGACAGGGGAGTCAGAGACCCAGTACTTC. It yields the protein CASSRTGESETQYF.

Comments on this clone: Its ends do not fully match the called genes, so a read error is possible. The chain couples TRBV28 to TRBJ1-5; D may be TRBD1 (6 bases). The CDR3 is 15 amino acids. Germline V gives CDR1 MDHEN, CDR2 SYDVKM. CDR3 region: CASSLTGTSTQPQHF. CDR3 in DNA: TGTGCCAGCAGTTTAACGGGGACAAGCACTCAGCCCCAGCATTTT.

This clone was seen more than once but under ten times. This chain links TRBV6-6 with TRBJ2-7; 10 nucleotides line up with TRBD2. V lost 6 bases, J lost 4 bases, and 12 bases stayed unmatched. The CDR3 has 16 amino acids. Germline-derived CDR1 and CDR2 are MNHNY and SVGAGI (reference sequence). As DNA, the CDR3 is TGTGCCAGCAGCCCCAGGGCTAGCGGGGGAGTTTACGAGCAGTACGTC. As protein: CASSPRASGGVYEQYV.

The V call is TRBV6-5, the J call TRBJ2-1; TRBD1 is a possible D gene (5 bases). Germline V CDR1 and CDR2: MNHEY, SVGAGI. This CDR3 region has 14 residues. Trimming left V 7 bases short and J 7 bases short, with 17 bases between. The CDR3 sequence: CASNSWGRRNEQFF. The CDR3 coding sequence is TGTGCCAGCAACTCCTGGGGCCGAAGGAATGAGCAGTTCTTC.

This rearrangement joins TRBV12-3 or TRBV12-4 to TRBJ2-2; TRBD2 is a possible D gene (6 bases). The CDR3 has 13 residues. Trimming removed 9 bases at V and 7 bases at J, with 15 bases between. CDR3 in DNA: TGTGCCAGAAAATCCCCGGGGGACGGGGAGCTGTTTTTT. Translated, it gives CARKSPGDGELFF.

The chain joins TRBV4-1 to TRBJ2-5; TRBD2 aligns across 9 bases. CDR3 size: 17 residues. Germline assignment: CDR1 MGHRA and CDR2 YSYEKL. V shed 1 base and J 4 bases; nucleotides not matched to a gene: 10. CDR3 sequence: CASSQGVQRGVGETQYF. In DNA form, the CDR3 reads TGCGCCAGCAGCCAAGGTGTACAGCGGGGGGTAGGAGAGACCCAGTACTTC.

The V and J genes are TRBV5-1 and TRBJ2-3, with TRBD1 matching 7 bases. The CDR3 runs 16 residues. Trimming cost V 0 bases and J 1 base; bases outside gene matches: 5. Germline V gene data show CDR1 as SGHRS and CDR2 as YFSETQ. The CDR3 DNA is TGCGCCAGCAGCTTGGCCAGTACAGGGGGCACAGATACGCAGTATTTT. Residues: CASSLASTGGTDTQYF.

The chain recombines TRBV19 with TRBJ1-2; D unclear. Germline V gene sequence: CDR1 LNHDA, CDR2 SQIVND (reference sequence). This CDR3 comprises 12 residues. Trimming took off 1 base at V and 5 bases at J, with 5 bases between the two ends. The CDR3 nucleotides are TGTGCCAGTAGTATAGGTCGGTATGGCTACACCTTC. As protein: CASSIGRYGYTF.

The chain combines TRBV6-1 with TRBJ1-4; possible D gene TRBD1, 5 bases. Germline CDR1 and CDR2: MNHNS and SASEGT. This CDR3 spans 14 amino acids. V shed 2 bases and J shed 4 bases, with 8 bases lying between them. This CDR3 is CASSEKGNNEKLFF. As DNA, the CDR3 is TGTGCCAGCAGTGAAAAGGGGAATAATGAAAAACTGTTTTTT.

This clone showed up just a few times. The rearrangement links TRBV27 to TRBJ1-2, with a possible D match to TRBD1 (5 bases). Trimming left V 5 bases short and J 5 bases short, with 15 bases between. Germline CDR1 reads MNHEY; CDR2 reads SMNVEV (reference sequence). There are 14 residues in the CDR3. DNA for the CDR3: TGTGCCAGCAGTCCCCCAGGGTATCGGTATGGCTACACCTTC. Translation: CASSPPGYRYGYTF.

This sequence joins TRBV19 and TRBJ2-7; perhaps TRBD2 as D (5 bases). The CDR3 has 12 residues. CDR1 and CDR2 from the germline V gene are LNHDA and SQIVND (reference sequence). Trimming removed 3 bases at V and 3 bases at J, with 6 bases between. Here the CDR3 reads CASSMGVYEQYF. The CDR3 DNA reads TGTGCCAGTAGTATGGGAGTCTACGAGCAGTACTTC.

The rearrangement joins TRBV16 to TRBJ1-4, with 9 bases fitting TRBD1. This CDR3 has 18 residues. Germline lookup yields CDR1 KGHSY and CDR2 FQNENV. V was pared by 6 bases and J by 7 bases, with 18 bases of the junction left unmatched. CDR3 DNA: TGTGCCAGCAGTCTACCGGGACAGGGTCTCTCCTCTGGTGAAAAACTGTTTTTT. This gives the protein CASSLPGQGLSSGEKLFF. The full variable domain, completed using reference TRBV16 and TRBJ1-4, is GEEVAQTPKHLVRGEGQKAKLYCAPIKGHSYVFWYQQVLKNEFKFLISFQNENVFDETGMPKERFSAKCLPNSPCSLEIQATKLEDSAVYFCASSLPGQGLSSGEKLFFGSGTQLSVL.

The chain has TRBV3-1 (or the pseudogene TRBV3-2) and TRBJ2-5; D might be TRBD2 (5 bases). Trimming removed 1 base from V and 4 bases from J, with 13 bases in between. Per the germline V gene, CDR1 is LGHDT and CDR2 is YNNKEL (reference sequence). The CDR3 is 15 amino acids. CDR3 nucleotide sequence: TGTGCCAGCAGCCAAGTTCGTACTAGGGCAGAGACCCAGTACTTC. Its translation: CASSQVRTRAETQYF.

The rearrangement joins TRBV2 to TRBJ2-3; D is possibly TRBD1 (5 bases). This CDR3 is built from 13 residues. From germline, CDR1 is SNHLY and CDR2 FYNNEI. V dropped 4 bases and J dropped 2 bases, with 7 bases sitting between them. The CDR3 is CASSGQITDTQYF. As DNA, the CDR3 is TGTGCCAGCAGTGGACAGATCACAGATACGCAGTATTTT.

The chain is built from TRBV24-1 and TRBJ2-1; 7 nucleotides agree with TRBD2. Germline trimming cut 0 bases from V and 8 bases from J; bases unmatched to any gene: 9. Germline V gene data show CDR1 as KGHDR and CDR2 as SFDVKD. The CDR3 covers 16 residues. The chain's CDR3 is CATSDLSGASGDEQFF. Written as DNA, the CDR3 is TGTGCCACCAGTGATTTGAGCGGGGCAAGTGGCGATGAGCAGTTCTTC.

The chain links TRBV28 to TRBJ2-5, with a possible D match to TRBD2 (6 bases). V was pared by 3 bases and J by 3 bases, with 11 bases between. CDR1 is MDHEN and CDR2 is SYDVKM in the germline V gene. CDR3 length equals 14 residues. The CDR3, as DNA: TGTGCCAGCAGTTTGGCTAGGAGGGAAGAGACCCAGTACTTC. Amino acid sequence: CASSLARREETQYF.

The chain has TRBV28 and TRBJ2-5; D is perhaps TRBD1 (6 bases). Germline V gene lookup returns CDR1 MDHEN and CDR2 SYDVKM. Between the trimmed V and J ends, which lost 8 bases and 4 bases, there was a span of 17 bases. The CDR3 consists of 14 residues. DNA for the CDR3: TGTGCCAGCTTGGACAGCGAGAGGGGAGAGACCCAGTACTTC. Translated: CASLDSERGETQYF.

The chain has TRBV3-1 (or the pseudogene TRBV3-2) and TRBJ2-2, with 10 positions matching TRBD2. This CDR3 has 19 amino acids. J gave up 0 bases and V 1 base, and 8 bases lay outside the gene matches. Germline V lookup: CDR1 LGHDT, CDR2 YNNKEL (reference sequence). CDR3 in amino acids: CASSQGSSGGDPNTGELFF. The DNA of the CDR3 is TGTGCCAGCAGCCAAGGGTCTAGCGGGGGAGACCCGAACACCGGGGAGCTGTTTTTT.

The chain recombines TRBV10-2 with TRBJ2-1; 15 bases are a match to TRBD2. The length of the CDR3 is 18 residues. Germline assignment: CDR1 WSHSY and CDR2 SAAADI. V lost 5 bases to trimming and J lost 4 bases; unmatched junction nucleotides: 9. The CDR3 DNA reads as TGCGCCAGCAGTAGACGGACTAGCGGGGGGGCGAGATACAATGAGCAGTTCTTC. This sequence encodes CASSRRTSGGARYNEQFF.

About this clone: Other DNA sequences in this specimen translate into the identical CDR3. V is TRBV4-3 and J is TRBJ1-2; TRBD1 agrees at 8 bases. The V gene end was trimmed by 1 base and the J gene end by 3 bases; junction bases not matched to a gene: 4. The germline CDR1 and CDR2 sequences are LGHNA and YSLEER. The CDR3 is 15 residues long. The CDR3 here is CASSQALQGDYGYTF. The CDR3 nucleotides read TGCGCCAGCAGCCAAGCCCTACAGGGGGACTATGGCTACACCTTC.

This sequence joins TRBV28 and TRBJ2-6; TRBD1 might be the D (7 bases). Looked up from germline, CDR1 is MDHEN and CDR2 is SYDVKM. Trimming left V 8 bases short and J 0 bases short, with 17 bases between. The CDR3 is 17 residues long. CDR3 protein: CASQNRGLISGANVLTF. DNA of the CDR3: TGTGCCAGCCAAAACAGGGGACTCATCTCTGGGGCCAACGTCCTGACTTTC.